This passage covers 20 T cell receptor beta chains from one sample sequenced in a study of CD8 T cells in Susac syndrome. cDNA came from roughly 0.5 to 1 ug RNA primed by random hexamers. TCRdb analysed the immunoSEQ multiplex PCR reads with MiXCR anew, one entry per CDR3 protein. The data show 150,000 to 200,000 distinct CDR3 sequences, roughly 94% seen once. What was sequenced was CD4+ T cells from PBMCs. The receptors stem from a human donor in good health.

V and J are TRBV7-2 and TRBJ1-5; a possible D gene is TRBD1 (5 bases). The CDR3 spans 14 residues. Germline V gene data show CDR1 as SGHTA and CDR2 as FQGNSA. V dropped 4 bases and J dropped 3 bases, with 10 bases sitting between them. CDR3 bases: TGTGCCAGCAGCTGGGACGGCAACAATCAGCCCCAGCATTTT. Translating gives CASSWDGNNQPQHF. The entire variable domain, with the rest obtained from reference TRBV7-2 and TRBJ1-5, is as follows: GAGVSQSPSNKVTEKGKDVELRCDPISGHTALYWYRQSLGQGLEFLIYFQGNSAPDKSGLPSDRFSAERTGGSVSTLTIQRTQQEDSAVYLCASSWDGNNQPQHFGDGTRLSIL.

The V and J genes are TRBV10-3 and TRBJ2-3, with D tentatively TRBD2 (6 bases). Germline V lookup: CDR1 ENHRY, CDR2 SYGVKD. The CDR3 is 14 amino acids. Trimming stripped 3 bases from V and 9 bases from J, with 16 bases between. The CDR3 DNA is TGTGCCATCAGTGACCTACAGAGCCGGGGGACGCAGTATTTT. Its translation: CAISDLQSRGTQYF.

The chain is built from TRBV5-4 and TRBJ1-4; no reliable D call. This CDR3 is built from 12 residues. Germline assignment: CDR1 SGHNT and CDR2 YYREEE (reference sequence). V was shortened by 4 bases and J by 8 bases, with 9 bases between the two germline ends. The CDR3 DNA follows: TGTGCCAGCAGCACCGGACGGGAAAAACTGTTTTTT. This codes for CASSTGREKLFF.

The chain has TRBV27 and TRBJ1-5; 8 bases match TRBD1. The CDR3 spans 15 residues. CDR1 is MNHEY, CDR2 SMNVEV, per germline (reference sequence). After removal of 6 bases from V and 2 bases from J, the junction contained 6 bases not matched to a gene. CDR3 DNA sequence: TGTGCCAGCAGCCTATTGACAGGGGGCAATCAGCCCCAGCATTTT. Translation gives CASSLLTGGNQPQHF.

The chain couples TRBV30 to TRBJ2-3, with 12 bases identical to TRBD2. The CDR3 has 15 amino acids. V lost 0 bases to trimming and J lost 3 bases; unmatched junction nucleotides: 1. Per the germline V gene, CDR1 is GTSNPN and CDR2 is SVGIG (reference sequence). Written as DNA, the CDR3 is TGTGCCTGGAGTGTAGGACTAGCGGGAACAGATACGCAGTATTTT. Protein product: CAWSVGLAGTDTQYF.

The V call is TRBV7-2, the J call TRBJ1-2; TRBD1 is a possible D gene (5 bases). Germline values: CDR1 SGHTA, CDR2 FQGNSA. Trimming cost V 4 bases and J 10 bases, with 16 bases left between them. This CDR3 comprises 13 residues. In nucleotides, the CDR3 is TGTGCCAGCAGCTCCACGACGGGGGGATCCTACACCTTC. Its translation is CASSSTTGGSYTF.

The V gene is TRBV5-1, the J gene TRBJ2-5, with TRBD2 matching 14 bases. Germline assignment: CDR1 SGHRS and CDR2 YFSETQ. The CDR3 sequence is 16 residues long. V shed 4 bases and J 1 base; nucleotides not matched to a gene: 3. CDR3 nucleotides: TGCGCCAGCAGCCTAGGGACTAGCGGGAGCCAAGAGACCCAGTACTTC. Translated: CASSLGTSGSQETQYF.

This sequence joins TRBV5-1 and TRBJ2-7, with D unresolved. Germline CDR1 SGHRS, CDR2 YFSETQ. Trimming pared 0 bases from V and 3 bases from J, leaving 13 bases between. CDR3 size: 15 residues. DNA of the CDR3: TGCGCCAGCAGCTTGGTTGAGAGCGACGGCTACGAGCAGTACTTC. Protein product: CASSLVESDGYEQYF.

The chain carries TRBV12-3 or TRBV12-4 and TRBJ2-5, with 14 bases aligning to TRBD2. Trimming took 6 bases from V and 4 from J; bases not matched to a gene: 4. This CDR3 contains 15 residues. CDR3 nucleotide sequence: TGTGCCAGCAGGACTAGCGGGGGGGCCGGAGAGACCCAGTACTTC. It translates to CASRTSGGAGETQYF.

The CDR3 bases are TGTGCCAGCAGTTCGAGGGGTTGGAACTATGGCTACACCTTC. Translated: CASSSRGWNYGYTF. The chain links TRBV2 to TRBJ1-2; D perhaps matches TRBD1 (5 bases). The V gene's germline CDR1 is SNHLY and CDR2 FYNNEI. The CDR3 length is 14 residues. V dropped 5 bases and J dropped 2 bases, with 12 bases sitting between them.

This chain links TRBV12-3 or TRBV12-4 with TRBJ2-6; no definite D call. V was trimmed by 1 base and J by 0 bases, leaving 16 bases between them. The CDR3 totals 19 residues. CDR3 loop: CASSLVVHALLSGANVLTF. For the CDR3, the DNA is TGTGCCAGCAGTTTAGTGGTACACGCATTACTCTCTGGGGCCAACGTCCTGACTTTC.

This chain connects TRBV7-2 to TRBJ2-2; 8 nucleotides line up with TRBD1. Germline CDR1 SGHTA, CDR2 FQGNSA. This CDR3 is 16 amino acids long. J lost 5 bases, V lost 3 bases, and 8 bases had no gene match. In DNA form, the CDR3 reads TGTGCCAGCAGCTTCTACAGGGGGGTAAATACCGGGGAGCTGTTTTTT. Translation: CASSFYRGVNTGELFF.

The V gene is TRBV27, the J gene TRBJ2-2; unclear D gene. V lost 1 base, J lost 4 bases, and 13 bases lay in between. Germline CDR1 reads MNHEY; CDR2 reads SMNVEV (reference sequence). This CDR3 region has 16 residues. CDR3 sequence reads: CASSLFGQARTGELFF. In DNA, the CDR3 is TGTGCCAGCAGTTTATTCGGGCAGGCCCGCACCGGGGAGCTGTTTTTT.

The gene calls are TRBV2 and TRBJ1-2, with 8 bases fitting TRBD1. In germline, CDR1 is SNHLY, CDR2 FYNNEI. V was pared by 1 base and J by 4 bases, with 2 bases of the junction left unmatched. This CDR3 has 14 residues. CDR3: CASSEDRGSYGYTF. Written as DNA, the CDR3 is TGTGCCAGCAGTGAAGACAGGGGGTCCTATGGCTACACCTTC.

With regard to this clonotype: A read error may produce the germline difference seen at one junction end. The rearrangement links TRBV2 to TRBJ1-2, with a tentative D call TRBD1 (6 bases). This CDR3 contains 13 residues. Germline V lookup: CDR1 SNHLY, CDR2 FYNNEI. The CDR3 spells CASRTTGNSGYTF. The CDR3 nucleotides are TGTGCCAGCAGAACCACAGGGAACTCTGGCTACACCTTC.

The chain uses TRBV30 and TRBJ1-5; 10 bases match TRBD1. V shed 3 bases, J shed 11 bases, and the junction held 4 bases outside the gene matches. CDR1 and CDR2 from the germline V gene are GTSNPN and SVGIG (reference sequence). The CDR3 contains 12 residues. The CDR3: CAWSATGGSQHF. CDR3 DNA: TGTGCCTGGAGCGCGACAGGGGGCTCCCAGCATTTT.

V is TRBV2 and J is TRBJ2-3, with 8 bases identical to TRBD2. Trimming removed 6 bases from V and 4 bases from J; junction bases left unmatched: 3. This CDR3 is built from 13 residues. From germline, CDR1 is SNHLY and CDR2 FYNNEI. DNA for the CDR3: TGTGCCAGCAGCGGGGGGGTGCCAGATACGCAGTATTTT. Protein product: CASSGGVPDTQYF.

This chain uses TRBV20-1 with TRBJ2-6; D may be TRBD1 (5 bases). V lost 6 bases and J lost 2, with 8 bases in between. The CDR3 contains 13 residues. Per germline, CDR1 DFQATT and CDR2 SNEGSKA (reference sequence). CDR3 coding DNA: TGCAGTGCCCCGGACACTGGGGCCAACGTCCTGACTTTC. Amino acid sequence: CSAPDTGANVLTF.

The rearrangement uses TRBV27 and TRBJ2-5, with 7 bases that match TRBD1. With 1 base clipped from V and 2 bases from J, the junction kept 1 base outside the gene matches. The germline V gene encodes CDR1 MNHEY and CDR2 SMNVEV (reference sequence). The CDR3 is made up of 14 amino acids. The CDR3 nucleotides read TGTGCCAGCAGTTTATGGGGACAGCAAGAGACCCAGTACTTC. As protein: CASSLWGQQETQYF.

This clonotype was seen just once. V is TRBV6-6 and J is TRBJ2-2; 13 bases map to TRBD2. The V segment lost 6 bases and the J segment 4 bases; nucleotides outside the gene matches: 5. The CDR3 sequence is 16 residues long. CDR1 MNHNY and CDR2 SVGAGI come from the germline V gene (reference sequence). The DNA for the CDR3 is TGTGCCAGCAGCCGGGGACTAGCGGGGACCACCGGGGAGCTGTTTTTT. Protein sequence: CASSRGLAGTTGELFF.